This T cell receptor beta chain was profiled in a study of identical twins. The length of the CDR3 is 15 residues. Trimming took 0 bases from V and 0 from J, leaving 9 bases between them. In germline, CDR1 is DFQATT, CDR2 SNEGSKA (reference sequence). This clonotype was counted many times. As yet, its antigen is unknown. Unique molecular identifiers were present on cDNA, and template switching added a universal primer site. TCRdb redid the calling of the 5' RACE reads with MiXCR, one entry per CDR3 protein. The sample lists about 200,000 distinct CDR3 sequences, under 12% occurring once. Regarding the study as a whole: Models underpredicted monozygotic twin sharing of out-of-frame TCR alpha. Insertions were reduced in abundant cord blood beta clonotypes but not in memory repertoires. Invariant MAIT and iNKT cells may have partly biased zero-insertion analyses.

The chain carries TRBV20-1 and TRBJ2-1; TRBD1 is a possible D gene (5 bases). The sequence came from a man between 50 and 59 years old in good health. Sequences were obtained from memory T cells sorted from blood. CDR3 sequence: CSARDGADSYNEQFF. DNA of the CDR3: TGCAGTGCTAGAGATGGGGCAGACTCCTACAATGAGCAGTTCTTC.